The T cell receptor (beta chain) under discussion was sequenced for a study of cytomegalovirus exposure and HLA in healthy donors. Study-level background: Genetic ancestry analysis placed about 80% of the 400 or so donors that were genotyped in the Caucasian-associated cluster. Study-level findings and limits: Later analysis suggested links between common viral pathogens and several top significant clusters. An analysis that was carried out later associated 16,951 TCR beta sequences with HLA alleles at 0.05 false discovery rate.

The CDR3 loop spans 15 amino acids. The germline V and J ends were trimmed by 4 bases and 3 bases, with 14 bases remaining between them. Germline V CDR1 and CDR2: SGHTS, YDEGEE. The PCR used 60 Vbeta and 13 Jbeta primers. Generated by immunoSEQ multiplex PCR, the TCRdb table keeps only in-frame clones and is missing some. Altogether approximately 140,000 clones are present, 79% being singletons, with the ten largest covering 5% to 6.5%. In regard to this clone: Its antigen is unidentified.

This TCR came from a man aged 45-60 years in good health and CMV-seropositive. V usage is TRBV5-8 and J usage is TRBJ1-5; weak D call: TRBD1 (6 bases). Sequenced sample: PBMCs. CDR3 DNA: TGTGCCAGCAGCCTAGGACAGACTGCCAATCAGCCCCAGCATTTT. As protein: CASSLGQTANQPQHF. The whole variable domain, filled in from reference TRBV5-8 and TRBJ1-5, reads EAGVTQSPTHLIKTRGQQATLRCSPISGHTSVYWYQQALGLGLQFLLWYDEGEERNRGNFPPRFSGRQFPNYSSELNVNALELEDSALYLCASSLGQTANQPQHFGDGTRLSIL.